Here is one T cell receptor (beta chain) with its context. The antigen is undetermined. CDR3 size: 15 residues. Trimming cost V 4 bases and J 1 base, with 13 bases left between them. Germline loops: CDR1 MNHEY, CDR2 SVGAGI. Profiling relied on immunoSEQ multiplex PCR, and the TCRdb table lists in-frame clones only, not all of them. This table holds 95,000 to 100,000 clones, 86% found once. The sample comes from a study of T cell responses to AZD1222 COVID-19 vaccine. In the study overall: Pooled in the analysis were second doses at about 4 or about 12 weeks.

Whole-study findings and limits: Most donors were white British, females outnumbered males, and clonal diversity was possibly underestimated. Nearly half of spike-specific TCRs reportedly target unmutated variant regions. Only a handful of AZD1222 recipients, more than five in all, had baseline seropositivity.

The receptor was derived from an adult in good health. The chain combines TRBV6-5 with TRBJ2-5, with a possible D match to TRBD1 (6 bases). Sequenced here: peripheral blood, sampled on day 0 of AZD1222 vaccination. The CDR3 DNA sequence: TGTGCCAGCAGTTCCTGGGGGCGCCTCCAAGAGACCCAGTACTTC. Protein sequence: CASSSWGRLQETQYF.